The present entry profiles one T cell receptor beta chain with its context. Its antigen is still unknown. The repertoire was sequenced with immunoSEQ multiplex PCR; TCRdb's copy has only in-frame clones and lacks some. This table holds more than 600,000 clones, 92% found once. Germline V CDR1 and CDR2: MDHEN, SYDVKM. V trimming: 3 bases; J trimming: 3 bases; junction bases outside the gene matches: 8. This CDR3 contains 16 residues. CD8 cells regarded as naive lacked CD45RO, were positively chosen for CCR7, and omitted terminally differentiated effector memory CD45RA+ cells. The data belong to a study of shared clonotypes between healthy human individuals. Study-level findings and limits: Non-shared clonotypes showed lower generation probabilities than clonotypes common to all four donors. Sequencing depth was predicted to influence how clonotypes are shared among donors. Some naive CD4 clonotypes, 4% to 6%, turned up in common across several donors.

This clonotype was sampled from a man aged 25-45 years in good health. The V gene is TRBV28, the J gene TRBJ2-7; 10 nucleotides align to TRBD1. Sample: naive CD8+ T cells sorted from blood. CDR3 coding DNA: TGTGCCAGCAGTTTTGGTCCAGGACAGGGGGTCTACGAGCAGTACTTC. It translates to CASSFGPGQGVYEQYF.